The 20 T cell receptor beta chains listed next were all sequenced from one sample in a study of T cell responses to AZD1222 COVID-19 vaccine. Data came from immunoSEQ multiplex PCR; TCRdb stores just in-frame clones and leaves some out. The sample shows approximately 150,000 clones, more than 85% of them seen only once. The sample consisted of peripheral blood, taken after recovery from COVID-19. The receptor set was obtained from an adult who had recovered from COVID-19.

The rearrangement uses TRBV7-9 and TRBJ1-1, with 8 bases matching TRBD1. The CDR3 is 14 residues long. The trim removed 2 bases at V and 10 bases at J, leaving 9 bases unmatched. The germline V gene encodes CDR1 SEHNR and CDR2 FQNEAQ (reference sequence). The CDR3 DNA is TGTGCCAGCAGCTTATCCGGGACAGGACGAGTAGCTTTCTTT. Its translation: CASSLSGTGRVAFF.

The sample holds one count of this clone. The CDR3 sequence is CASREYRGREGEQETQYF. The DNA of the CDR3 is TGTGCCAGCAGGGAATACAGGGGGCGCGAGGGGGAGCAAGAGACCCAGTACTTC. The chain is built from TRBV6-1 and TRBJ2-5, with 9 positions matching TRBD1. Germline lookup yields CDR1 MNHNS and CDR2 SASEGT. The CDR3 extends over 18 amino acids. Trimming at V came to 6 bases and at J to 2 bases, leaving 16 bases not matched to a gene.

This chain connects TRBV29-1 to TRBJ2-1; TRBD2 might be the D (5 bases). This CDR3 spans 14 amino acids. Germline V lookup: CDR1 SQVTM, CDR2 ANQGSEA. Deletions cut 4 bases from V and 2 bases from J, with 12 bases between. CDR3 region: CSVGLSKTYNEQFF. Written as DNA, the CDR3 is TGCAGCGTTGGACTATCCAAAACCTACAATGAGCAGTTCTTC.

V usage is TRBV7-3 and J usage is TRBJ2-5, with 8 bases fitting TRBD1. V lost 8 bases to trimming and J lost 5 bases; unmatched junction nucleotides: 7. CDR1 is SGHTA and CDR2 is FQGTGA in the germline V gene. The CDR3 totals 13 residues. CDR3 in DNA: TGTGCCAGCGGCCAGGGGGCATCGGAGACCCAGTACTTC. It translates to CASGQGASETQYF.

The chain links TRBV4-1 to TRBJ1-1; D is unclear. The CDR3 covers 14 residues. The V and J ends lost 3 bases and 5 bases respectively, with 13 bases between them. Per germline, CDR1 MGHRA and CDR2 YSYEKL. CDR3 protein: CASSQVPKGTEAFF. In nucleotides, the CDR3 is TGCGCCAGCAGCCAGGTACCTAAGGGAACTGAAGCTTTCTTT.

J is TRBJ1-6 and V is TRBV12-3 or TRBV12-4; D call uncertain. Trimming took 1 base from V and 9 from J, leaving 7 bases between them. CDR3 length equals 13 residues. The DNA of the CDR3 is TGTGCCAGCAGTTTAGAGGCCAGTTCACCCCTCCACTTT. This translates into CASSLEASSPLHF.

This rearrangement joins TRBV28 to TRBJ2-2; TRBD2 is a possible D gene (6 bases). Germline-derived CDR1 and CDR2 are MDHEN and SYDVKM. The CDR3 spans 15 residues. The ends were cut back, 7 bases at V and 3 bases at J, with 15 bases in the middle. The CDR3 sequence: CASTNGGRDTGELFF. In DNA, the CDR3 is TGTGCCAGCACCAACGGGGGAAGAGACACCGGGGAGCTGTTTTTT. The full variable domain, completed using reference TRBV28 and TRBJ2-2, is DVKVTQSSRYLVKRTGEKVFLECVQDMDHENMFWYRQDPGLGLRLIYFSYDVKMKEKGDIPEGYSVSREKKERFSLILESASTNQTSMYLCASTNGGRDTGELFFGEGSRLTVL.

The chain employs TRBV18 and TRBJ1-1, with D perhaps TRBD1 (6 bases). The V gene lost 5 bases and the J gene lost 4 bases, with 29 bases spanning the gap. The CDR3 has 19 residues. The germline CDR1 and CDR2 sequences are KGHSH and LQKENI. The CDR3 sequence: CASSFQMGQGRGRSTEAFF. In DNA, the CDR3 is TGTGCCAGCTCATTCCAAATGGGCCAGGGTAGGGGGAGGAGCACTGAAGCTTTCTTT.

The V call is TRBV18, the J call TRBJ2-7; 9 bases line up with TRBD2. CDR1 is KGHSH and CDR2 is LQKENI in the germline V gene. There are 17 residues in the CDR3. Losses at the gene ends were 3 bases for V and 0 bases for J; bases not matched to a gene: 9. CDR3 DNA: TGTGCCAGCTCACCGACGACTAGCGGTAGAAGCTCCTACGAGCAGTACTTC. Protein sequence: CASSPTTSGRSSYEQYF.

This chain connects TRBV9 to TRBJ2-1; 13 bases fit TRBD2. In germline, CDR1 is SGDLS, CDR2 YYNGEE. CDR3 size: 17 residues. Germline trimming cut 3 bases from V and 5 bases from J; bases unmatched to any gene: 8. CDR3 sequence (DNA): TGTGCCAGCAGCGCCAAGACTAGCGGGAGGACCAACAATGAGCAGTTCTTC. This gives the protein CASSAKTSGRTNNEQFF.

This clone was counted once. CDR3 nucleotides: TGTGCCACCAGGCCTAGGAGACTAGCGGAGGCGCCTTACTTC. This encodes CATRPRRLAEAPYF. This sequence joins TRBV13 and TRBJ2-5; 9 nucleotides align to TRBD2. The CDR3 is made up of 14 amino acids. Germline V gene lookup returns CDR1 PRHDT and CDR2 FYEKMQ (reference sequence). V lost 10 bases to trimming and J lost 14 bases; unmatched junction nucleotides: 20. Based on the CDR3 plus reference TRBV13 and TRBJ2-5, the full variable domain is AAGVIQSPRHLIKEKRETATLKCYPIPRHDTVYWYQQGPGQDPQFLISFYEKMQSDKGSIPDRFSAQQFSDYHSELNMSSLELGDSALYFCATRPRRLAEAPYFGPGTRLLVL.

Here the CDR3 reads CASSFFLAGVLSEQYF. CDR3 nucleotides: TGTGCCAGCAGCTTTTTTCTAGCGGGAGTCCTCAGCGAGCAGTACTTC. V gene TRBV7-9 combines with J gene TRBJ2-7; 10 nucleotides agree with TRBD2. The CDR3 runs to 16 residues. The germline V gene has CDR1 SEHNR and CDR2 FQNEAQ (reference sequence). The J segment lost 6 bases and the V segment lost 3 bases, leaving 11 bases of the junction unmatched.

This clone was seen just once. The J gene is TRBJ1-4, the V gene TRBV3-1 (or the pseudogene TRBV3-2); D is undetermined. Germline values: CDR1 LGHDT, CDR2 YNNKEL (reference sequence). Trimming shortened V by 1 base and J by 0 bases, and 12 bases separated the two germline ends. The CDR3 loop spans 17 amino acids. CDR3 protein: CASSQGAGVATNEKLFF. As DNA, the CDR3 is TGTGCCAGCAGCCAAGGGGCAGGAGTTGCAACTAATGAAAAACTGTTTTTT.

V is TRBV11-2 and J is TRBJ2-3; 7 bases fit TRBD1. Trimming cost V 4 bases and J 3 bases; bases outside gene matches: 10. The CDR3 is made up of 16 amino acids. CDR1 is SGHAT and CDR2 is FQNNGV in the germline V gene. The CDR3 coding sequence is TGTGCCAGCAGCTCCGGGCCGGGACAGAATACAGATACGCAGTATTTT. Amino acid sequence: CASSSGPGQNTDTQYF.

This chain uses TRBV10-1 with TRBJ2-1, with TRBD2 identical over 11 bases. Germline V lookup: CDR1 WNHNN, CDR2 SYGVQD (reference sequence). This CDR3 has 22 amino acids. The V segment lost 3 bases and the J segment 3 bases; nucleotides outside the gene matches: 22. The CDR3 DNA is TGCGCCAGCAGTGATTCTCCATTCACAGGGGGACTAGCGGACGATTACTACAATGAGCAGTTCTTC. Protein: CASSDSPFTGGLADDYYNEQFF.

The V call is TRBV9, the J call TRBJ2-3; tentatively, D is TRBD1 or TRBD2 (5 bases each). The CDR3 runs 17 residues. The V gene lost 7 bases and the J gene lost 2 bases, with 23 bases spanning the gap. Germline V gives CDR1 SGDLS, CDR2 YYNGEE. DNA of the CDR3: TGTGCCAGCCGCCCTAAATTGGGGACGGGGATCACAGATACGCAGTATTTT. Its translation: CASRPKLGTGITDTQYF.

V and J are TRBV28 and TRBJ2-1; 9 nucleotides line up with TRBD2. J was trimmed by 7 bases and V by 7 bases; bases with no gene match: 11. This CDR3 region has 15 residues. CDR1 MDHEN and CDR2 SYDVKM come from the germline V gene. This CDR3 is CASTYSGSFTNEQFF. The CDR3 bases are TGTGCCAGCACCTATAGCGGGAGTTTTACAAATGAGCAGTTCTTC.

The chain has TRBV2 and TRBJ1-2, with 7 bases fitting TRBD1. The CDR3 is made up of 15 amino acids. Germline lookup yields CDR1 SNHLY and CDR2 FYNNEI. The ends lost 2 bases at V and 6 bases at J; junction bases unmatched: 9. The CDR3 reads CASSEISGGEDGYTF. The DNA of the CDR3 is TGTGCCAGCAGTGAAATATCAGGGGGAGAGGATGGCTACACCTTC.

The table lists this clone with a few counts. The CDR3 loop reads CASSNRTGYGYTF. Here the CDR3 DNA reads TGTGCCAGCAGCAACCGGACAGGGTATGGCTACACCTTC. The chain has TRBV7-8 and TRBJ1-2; TRBD1 matches at 8 bases. Germline loops: CDR1 SGHVS, CDR2 FQNEAQ. Germline trimming cut 5 bases from V and 5 bases from J; bases unmatched to any gene: 4. The CDR3 totals 13 residues.

V and J are TRBV7-9 and TRBJ1-4; TRBD1 might be the D (6 bases). The CDR3 is 17 residues long. CDR1 is SEHNR and CDR2 is FQNEAQ in the germline V gene (reference sequence). V lost 4 bases to trimming and J lost 0 bases, with 15 bases between them. This CDR3 is CASSSRAGAATNEKLFF. DNA of the CDR3: TGTGCCAGCAGCTCCCGGGCAGGGGCCGCAACTAATGAAAAACTGTTTTTT.